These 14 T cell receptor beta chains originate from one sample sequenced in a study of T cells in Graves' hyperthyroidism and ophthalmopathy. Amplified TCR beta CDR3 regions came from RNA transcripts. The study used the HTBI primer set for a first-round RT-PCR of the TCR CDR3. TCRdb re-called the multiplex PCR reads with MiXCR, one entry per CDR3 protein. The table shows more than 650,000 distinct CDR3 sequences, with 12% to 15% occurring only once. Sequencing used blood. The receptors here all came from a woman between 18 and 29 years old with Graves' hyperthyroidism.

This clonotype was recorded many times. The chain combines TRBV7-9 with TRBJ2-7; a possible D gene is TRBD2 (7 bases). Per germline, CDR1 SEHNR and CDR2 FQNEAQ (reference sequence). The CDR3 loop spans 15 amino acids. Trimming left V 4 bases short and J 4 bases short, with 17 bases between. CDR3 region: CASSSGGGYMYEQYF. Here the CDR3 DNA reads TGTGCCAGCAGCTCTGGGGGGGGCTATATGTACGAGCAGTACTTC.

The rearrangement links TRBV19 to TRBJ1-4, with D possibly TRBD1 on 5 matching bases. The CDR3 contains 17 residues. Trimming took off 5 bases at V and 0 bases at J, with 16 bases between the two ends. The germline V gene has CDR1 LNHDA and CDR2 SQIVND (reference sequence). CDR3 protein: CASSLTWGQPTNEKLFF. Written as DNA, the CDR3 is TGTGCCAGTAGTCTCACTTGGGGCCAGCCAACTAATGAAAAACTGTTTTTT.

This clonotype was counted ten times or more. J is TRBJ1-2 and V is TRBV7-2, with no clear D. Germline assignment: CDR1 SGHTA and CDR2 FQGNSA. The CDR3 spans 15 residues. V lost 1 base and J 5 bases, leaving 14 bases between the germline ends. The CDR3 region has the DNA TGTGCCAGCAGCTTAGGGCTCGGAGGGAATTATGGCTACACCTTC. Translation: CASSLGLGGNYGYTF.

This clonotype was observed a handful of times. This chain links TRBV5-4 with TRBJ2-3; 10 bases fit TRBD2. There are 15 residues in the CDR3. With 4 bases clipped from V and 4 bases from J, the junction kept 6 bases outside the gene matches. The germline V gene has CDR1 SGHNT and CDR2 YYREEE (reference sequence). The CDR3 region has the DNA TGTGCCAGCAGCCAGGGGACTAGCGCGGCAGATACGCAGTATTTT. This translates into CASSQGTSAADTQYF.

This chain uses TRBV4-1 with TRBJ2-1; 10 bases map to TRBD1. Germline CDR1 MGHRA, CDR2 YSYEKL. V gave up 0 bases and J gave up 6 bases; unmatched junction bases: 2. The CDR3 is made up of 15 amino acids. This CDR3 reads CASSQDGDRGNEQFF. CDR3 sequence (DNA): TGCGCCAGCAGCCAAGACGGGGACAGGGGCAATGAGCAGTTCTTC.

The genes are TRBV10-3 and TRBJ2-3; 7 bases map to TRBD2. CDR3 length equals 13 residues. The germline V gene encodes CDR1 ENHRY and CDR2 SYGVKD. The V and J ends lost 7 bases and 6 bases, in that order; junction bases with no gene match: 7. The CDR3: CAINPGGLDTQYF. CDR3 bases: TGTGCCATCAATCCGGGAGGTTTGGATACGCAGTATTTT.

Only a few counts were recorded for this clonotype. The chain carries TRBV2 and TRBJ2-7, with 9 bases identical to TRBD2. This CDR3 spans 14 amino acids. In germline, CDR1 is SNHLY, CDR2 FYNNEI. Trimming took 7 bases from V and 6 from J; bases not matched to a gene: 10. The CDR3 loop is CASKPLAGPLEQYF. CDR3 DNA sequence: TGTGCCAGCAAGCCCCTAGCGGGACCCCTCGAGCAGTACTTC.

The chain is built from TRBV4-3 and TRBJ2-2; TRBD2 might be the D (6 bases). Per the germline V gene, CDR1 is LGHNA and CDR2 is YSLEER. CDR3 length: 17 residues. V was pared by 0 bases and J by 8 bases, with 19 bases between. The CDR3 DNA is TGCGCCAGCAGCCAAGAGACTAGGACTGAATACCCTGGGGAGCTGTTTTTT. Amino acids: CASSQETRTEYPGELFF.

The CDR3 reads CASSLKGLSYNEQFF. The CDR3 coding sequence is TGTGCCAGTAGTCTTAAGGGGTTATCCTACAATGAGCAGTTCTTC. This sequence joins TRBV19 and TRBJ2-1; D possibly corresponds to TRBD1 (5 bases). This CDR3 has 15 residues. Germline CDR1 LNHDA, CDR2 SQIVND (reference sequence). The V and J ends lost 5 bases and 1 base respectively, with 12 bases between them.

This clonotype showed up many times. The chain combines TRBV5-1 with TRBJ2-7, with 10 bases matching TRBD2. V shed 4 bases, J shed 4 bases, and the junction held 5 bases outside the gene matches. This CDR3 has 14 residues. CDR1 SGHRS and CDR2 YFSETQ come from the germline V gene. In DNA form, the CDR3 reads TGCGCCAGCAGCCACCCTAGCGGGAGTTACGAGCAGTACTTC. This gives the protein CASSHPSGSYEQYF.

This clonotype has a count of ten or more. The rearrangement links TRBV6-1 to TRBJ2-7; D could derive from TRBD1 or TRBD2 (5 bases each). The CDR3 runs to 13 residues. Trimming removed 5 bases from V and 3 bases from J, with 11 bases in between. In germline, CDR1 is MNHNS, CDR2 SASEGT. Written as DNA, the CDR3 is TGTGCCAGCAGTAACCGGGGCAACTACGAGCAGTACTTC. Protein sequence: CASSNRGNYEQYF.

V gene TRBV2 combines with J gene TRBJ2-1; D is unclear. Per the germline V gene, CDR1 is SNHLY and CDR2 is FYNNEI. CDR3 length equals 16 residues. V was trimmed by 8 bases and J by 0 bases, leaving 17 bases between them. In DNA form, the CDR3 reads TGTGCCAGCGCCCCCTATGAGGAAGGCTCCTACAATGAGCAGTTCTTC. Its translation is CASAPYEEGSYNEQFF.

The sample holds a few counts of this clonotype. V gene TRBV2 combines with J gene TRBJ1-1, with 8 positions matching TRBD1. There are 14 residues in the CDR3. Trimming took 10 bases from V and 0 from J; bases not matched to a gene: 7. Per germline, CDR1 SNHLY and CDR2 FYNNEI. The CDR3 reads CATMDREMNTEAFF. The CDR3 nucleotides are TGTGCCACCATGGACAGGGAAATGAACACTGAAGCTTTCTTT.

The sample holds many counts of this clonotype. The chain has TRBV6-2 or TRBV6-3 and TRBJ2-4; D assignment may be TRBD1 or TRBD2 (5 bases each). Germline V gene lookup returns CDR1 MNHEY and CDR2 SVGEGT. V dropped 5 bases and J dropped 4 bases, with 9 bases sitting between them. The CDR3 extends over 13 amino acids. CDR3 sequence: CASSPGPKNIQYF. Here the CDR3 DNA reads TGTGCCAGCAGTCCGGGACCTAAAAACATTCAGTACTTC.